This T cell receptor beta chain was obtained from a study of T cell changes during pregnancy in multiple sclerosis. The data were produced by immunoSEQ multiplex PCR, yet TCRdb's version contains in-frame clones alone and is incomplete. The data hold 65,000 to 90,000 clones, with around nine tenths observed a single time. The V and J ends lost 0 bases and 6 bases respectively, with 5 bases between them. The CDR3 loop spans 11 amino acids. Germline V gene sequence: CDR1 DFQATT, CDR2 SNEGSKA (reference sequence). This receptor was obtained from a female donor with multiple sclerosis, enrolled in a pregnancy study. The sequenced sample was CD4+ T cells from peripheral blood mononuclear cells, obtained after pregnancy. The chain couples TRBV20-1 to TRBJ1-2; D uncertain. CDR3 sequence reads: CSARDPDGYTF. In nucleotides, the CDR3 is TGCAGTGCTAGAGACCCGGATGGCTACACCTTC.